These 26 T cell receptor beta chains came from one sample sequenced in a study of T-cell memory formation after mild COVID-19. TCRdb redid the calling of the 5' RACE reads with MiXCR, one entry per CDR3 protein. Of tens of thousands of distinct CDR3 sequences in the sample, 6% to 7.5% were seen once. Sequenced: PBMCs or a T cell subset sorted from them (not recorded which). The receptors shown here come from an adult who had mild COVID-19 (a few samples of this study predate the infection). Cell type and time point are not known.

This clonotype has just a few counts. The chain combines TRBV18 with TRBJ2-5; D not certain. The CDR3 is made up of 13 amino acids. Trimming pared 2 bases from V and 5 bases from J, leaving 9 bases between. Germline V gene data show CDR1 as KGHSH and CDR2 as LQKENI. The CDR3 spells CASSPGIEETQYF. Here the CDR3 DNA reads TGTGCCAGCTCACCAGGGATTGAGGAGACCCAGTACTTC.

This clonotype was detected ten times or more. The chain combines TRBV12-3 or TRBV12-4 with TRBJ1-1; 8 positions match TRBD1. The junction had 12 bases not matched to a gene; V was cut back by 5 bases and J by 1 base. The CDR3 runs to 17 residues. CDR3 residues: CASSPHGQGQRNTEAFF. The CDR3 nucleotides are TGTGCCAGCAGTCCCCACGGACAGGGCCAGAGGAACACTGAAGCTTTCTTT.

This clonotype appeared many times. The chain joins TRBV7-2 to TRBJ2-7, with 9 bases lining up with TRBD2. The CDR3 runs 13 residues. J gave up 2 bases and V 6 bases, and 2 bases lay outside the gene matches. Germline loops: CDR1 SGHTA, CDR2 FQGNSA. CDR3 region: CASRAGGPYEQYF. DNA of the CDR3: TGTGCCAGCAGAGCGGGGGGCCCCTACGAGCAGTACTTC.

The gene calls are TRBV7-3 and TRBJ2-1; D gene uncertain. The CDR3 runs 16 residues. Germline CDR1 reads SGHTA; CDR2 reads FQGTGA. V lost 5 bases, J lost 8 bases, and 22 bases lay in between. The CDR3 sequence: CASSPKLTFSCHEQFF. The CDR3 DNA follows: TGTGCCAGCAGCCCGAAACTCACTTTCTCCTGTCATGAGCAGTTCTTC. Full variable domain (rest looked up from reference TRBV7-3 and TRBJ2-1): GAGVSQTPSNKVTEKGKYVELRCDPISGHTALYWYRQSLGQGPEFLIYFQGTGAADDSGLPNDRFFAVRPEGSVSTLKIQRTERGDSAVYLCASSPKLTFSCHEQFFGPGTRLTVL.

This clonotype was picked up a small number of times. This chain links TRBV19 with TRBJ2-6; D call uncertain. The V end was cut by 3 bases, the J end by 1 base, with 7 bases between. CDR3 length equals 15 residues. The germline V gene encodes CDR1 LNHDA and CDR2 SQIVND (reference sequence). The CDR3 nucleotides are TGTGCCAGTAGTATCGGATTATCTGGGGCCAACGTCCTGACTTTC. Translating gives CASSIGLSGANVLTF.

For the CDR3, the DNA is TGTGCCAGCAGTTTTCGGCCCGCTTTAAATCAGCCCCAGCATTTT. It codes for CASSFRPALNQPQHF. This rearrangement joins TRBV6-6 to TRBJ1-5; D is unresolved. This CDR3 comprises 15 residues. From germline, CDR1 is MNHNY and CDR2 SVGAGI (reference sequence). V gave up 4 bases and J gave up 4 bases, with 14 bases separating them.

The chain combines TRBV7-9 with TRBJ1-2, with 8 bases that match TRBD1. CDR1 and CDR2 from the germline V gene are SEHNR and FQNEAQ (reference sequence). With V trimmed by 5 bases and J by 2 bases, 4 bases remained unmatched. The CDR3 extends over 14 amino acids. CDR3 DNA: TGTGCCAGCAGCCGGGACAGGAGGAACTATGGCTACACCTTC. It specifies CASSRDRRNYGYTF.

At least ten counts were recorded for this clonotype. This chain joins TRBV6-5 and TRBJ1-5; 9 bases fit TRBD1. This CDR3 is 19 amino acids long. The J segment lost 0 bases and the V segment lost 0 bases, leaving 9 bases of the junction unmatched. Germline V gene lookup returns CDR1 MNHEY and CDR2 SVGAGI. The CDR3 bases are TGTGCCAGCAGTTACTCTATTCCGGGACAGGGTTATAGCAATCAGCCCCAGCATTTT. As protein: CASSYSIPGQGYSNQPQHF.

This clonotype showed up just a few times. The CDR3 nucleotides are TGTGCCTGGATGGGGGCGGGACCCTGGTTCTTC. It encodes CAWMGAGPWFF. The V call is TRBV30, the J call TRBJ2-1; D may be TRBD1 or TRBD2 (6 bases each). CDR1 GTSNPN and CDR2 SVGIG come from the germline V gene (reference sequence). The V gene lost 4 bases and the J gene lost 15 bases, with 16 bases spanning the gap. The CDR3 sequence is 11 residues long. Complete variable domain (other parts from reference TRBV30 and TRBJ2-1): SQTIHQWPATLVQPVGSPLSLECTVEGTSNPNLYWYRQAAGRGLQLLFYSVGIGQISSEVPQNLSASRPQDRQFILSSKKLLLSDSGFYLCAWMGAGPWFFGPGTRLTVL.

This clonotype was seen at least ten times. The J gene is TRBJ1-5, the V gene TRBV24-1, with TRBD1 as a possible D gene (5 bases). V lost 7 bases, J lost 2 bases, and 14 bases lay in between. The CDR3 runs to 15 residues. Germline loops: CDR1 KGHDR, CDR2 SFDVKD. This chain's CDR3 is CATRPGGSGNQPQHF. The CDR3 DNA reads as TGTGCCACCAGGCCTGGGGGAAGCGGCAATCAGCCCCAGCATTTT.

The rearrangement joins TRBV18 to TRBJ2-7, with TRBD1 as a possible D gene (5 bases). Germline CDR1 is KGHSH and CDR2 is LQKENI. The CDR3 runs 14 residues. V lost 2 bases, J lost 1 base, and 9 bases lay in between. CDR3 amino acids: CASSPRTGSYEQYF. DNA of the CDR3: TGTGCCAGCTCACCAAGAACAGGTTCCTACGAGCAGTACTTC.

The genes are TRBV30 and TRBJ2-2, with 9 bases that match TRBD1. V lost 0 bases, J lost 7 bases, and 6 bases stayed unmatched. CDR1 and CDR2 from the germline V gene are GTSNPN and SVGIG (reference sequence). The CDR3 covers 15 residues. The CDR3, as DNA: TGTGCCTGGAGTGTAGGGGACAGGGATAACGGGGAGCTGTTTTTT. Protein sequence: CAWSVGDRDNGELFF. Combining the CDR3 with reference TRBV30 and TRBJ2-2 gives the whole variable domain SQTIHQWPATLVQPVGSPLSLECTVEGTSNPNLYWYRQAAGRGLQLLFYSVGIGQISSEVPQNLSASRPQDRQFILSSKKLLLSDSGFYLCAWSVGDRDNGELFFGEGSRLTVL.

This clonotype appeared many times. V and J are TRBV7-9 and TRBJ1-1, with D perhaps TRBD1 (6 bases). Germline V lookup: CDR1 SEHNR, CDR2 FQNEAQ (reference sequence). The CDR3 covers 14 residues. Trimming took off 5 bases at V and 0 bases at J, with 10 bases between the two ends. CDR3 nucleotides: TGTGCCAGCAGCGTAAGGACAGTGAACACTGAAGCTTTCTTT. Amino acids: CASSVRTVNTEAFF.

The chain is built from TRBV5-5 and TRBJ2-3; 10 bases match TRBD2. There are 17 residues in the CDR3. CDR1 SGHKS and CDR2 YYEKEE come from the germline V gene (reference sequence). V lost 0 bases to trimming and J lost 2 bases; unmatched junction nucleotides: 6. CDR3 bases: TGTGCCAGCAGCTTGGAGGCTAGCGGGAGCGTCACAGATACGCAGTATTTT. It codes for CASSLEASGSVTDTQYF.

This clonotype was seen at least ten times. This chain links TRBV7-2 with TRBJ1-5; D is unclear. The CDR3 has 13 residues. V was trimmed by 3 bases and J by 9 bases, leaving 12 bases between them. CDR1 is SGHTA and CDR2 is FQGNSA in the germline V gene. The CDR3 spells CASSFSVFRPQHF. The CDR3, as DNA: TGTGCCAGCAGCTTCTCAGTCTTTAGGCCCCAGCATTTT.

This clonotype was seen many times. The V and J genes are TRBV25-1 and TRBJ2-5; 8 bases line up with TRBD1. J gave up 2 bases and V 4 bases, and 6 bases lay outside the gene matches. This CDR3 contains 15 residues. Germline V gene lookup returns CDR1 MGHDK and CDR2 SYGVNS. The CDR3 is CASSGSGTGQETQYF. The CDR3 bases are TGTGCCAGCAGTGGATCCGGGACAGGACAAGAGACCCAGTACTTC.

This clonotype was observed a handful of times. J is TRBJ1-1 and V is TRBV4-2, with TRBD1 matching 8 bases. The V gene's germline CDR1 is LGHNA and CDR2 YNFKEQ. The CDR3 extends over 15 amino acids. Germline trimming cut 1 base from V and 7 bases from J; bases unmatched to any gene: 8. CDR3 DNA: TGTGCCAGCAGCCAAGTTGCAGGGGGCAAAGATGAAGCTTTCTTT. This translates into CASSQVAGGKDEAFF.

A remark on this clonotype: This may arise from a read error, as a much more abundant clone is one base away. The CDR3 DNA is TGTGCCAGCTCACCCCGGGGACAGGGGGGGACTGGGGCCAACGTCCTGACTTTC. Protein product: CASSPRGQGGTGANVLTF. This chain links TRBV18 with TRBJ2-6; 11 bases line up with TRBD1. Germline values: CDR1 KGHSH, CDR2 LQKENI. Trimming cost V 3 bases and J 2 bases; bases outside gene matches: 6. CDR3 length: 18 amino acids. Full variable domain (missing parts from reference TRBV18 and TRBJ2-6): NAGVMQNPRHLVRRRGQEARLRCSPMKGHSHVYWYRQLPEEGLKFMVYLQKENIIDESGMPKERFSAEFPKEGPSILRIQQVVRGDSAAYFCASSPRGQGGTGANVLTFGAGSRLTVL.

This clonotype was counted a few times. The V and J genes are TRBV20-1 and TRBJ1-4; D gene uncertain. This CDR3 spans 13 amino acids. V was trimmed by 3 bases and J by 7 bases, leaving 12 bases between them. Per germline, CDR1 DFQATT and CDR2 SNEGSKA (reference sequence). CDR3 region: CSARGRVGEKLFF. The CDR3 DNA reads as TGCAGTGCTAGGGGTAGAGTGGGTGAAAAACTGTTTTTT.

This clonotype appeared a few times. The V and J genes are TRBV14 and TRBJ2-3, with no clear D. The V and J ends lost 0 bases and 4 bases respectively, with 5 bases between them. Germline assignment: CDR1 SGHDN and CDR2 FVKESK. This CDR3 has 13 amino acids. The CDR3 sequence: CASSQESPDTQYF. In nucleotides, the CDR3 is TGTGCCAGCAGCCAAGAGAGTCCAGATACGCAGTATTTT.

This clonotype was detected ten times or more. The chain links TRBV29-1 to TRBJ1-4; a possible D gene is TRBD1 (5 bases). Germline CDR1 SQVTM, CDR2 ANQGSEA. The CDR3 is 11 residues long. V dropped 6 bases and J dropped 7 bases, with 9 bases sitting between them. The CDR3 nucleotides are TGCAGCGTCAAGCAGGGTGAAAAACTGTTTTTT. It encodes CSVKQGEKLFF.

This clonotype was detected a few times. The V and J genes are TRBV7-6 and TRBJ1-3; 8 nucleotides match TRBD1. J lost 0 bases, V lost 2 bases, and 6 bases had no gene match. Germline V gene data show CDR1 as SGHVS and CDR2 as FNYEAQ. The CDR3 totals 17 residues. Here the CDR3 reads CASSLSPGTGSGNTIYF. CDR3 DNA sequence: TGTGCCAGCAGCTTATCTCCGGGGACAGGCTCTGGAAACACCATATATTTT.

This clonotype has ten or more counts. The chain is built from TRBV15 and TRBJ1-1; D might be TRBD1 (5 bases). Trimming took off 1 base at V and 1 base at J, with 10 bases between the two ends. Germline V gene data show CDR1 as LNHNV and CDR2 as YYDKDF (reference sequence). CDR3 length equals 15 residues. CDR3 coding DNA: TGTGCCACCAGCAGAGGTGGGACCGGGAACACTGAAGCTTTCTTT. Translating it yields CATSRGGTGNTEAFF.

In this sample, this clonotype turned up a few times. The chain is built from TRBV7-2 and TRBJ1-1; D is ambiguous. Germline V gene lookup returns CDR1 SGHTA and CDR2 FQGNSA. V was shortened by 1 base and J by 4 bases, with 7 bases between the two germline ends. This CDR3 is 13 amino acids long. The CDR3 DNA sequence: TGTGCCAGCAGCTTAGACGGGAGCACTGAAGCTTTCTTT. Translated: CASSLDGSTEAFF.

This clonotype has more than one count but fewer than ten. The chain uses TRBV7-9 and TRBJ1-6; the D gene is possibly TRBD1 (5 bases). Germline CDR1 and CDR2: SEHNR and FQNEAQ (reference sequence). This CDR3 region has 15 residues. V was pared by 5 bases and J by 6 bases, with 14 bases between. The CDR3 loop is CASSLPGTTNSPLHF. In nucleotides, the CDR3 is TGTGCCAGCAGCCTGCCGGGGACCACTAATTCACCCCTCCACTTT.

This clonotype showed up many times. This chain joins TRBV5-1 and TRBJ2-7, with TRBD2 identical over 15 bases. CDR1 and CDR2 from the germline V gene are SGHRS and YFSETQ. This CDR3 spans 15 amino acids. V was pared by 4 bases and J by 7 bases, with 6 bases of the junction left unmatched. CDR3 bases: TGCGCCAGCAGCGGACTAGCGGGAGGGCCAGGGGAGCAGTACTTC. Translating gives CASSGLAGGPGEQYF.